These 28 T cell receptor beta chains were all obtained from the same sample, sequenced in a study of blood T cell repertoires in COVID-19. TCRdb's table, derived via immunoSEQ multiplex PCR, lists solely in-frame clones and lacks some. The sample shows 220,000 or so clones, roughly 84% of them seen only once. The sample taken for sequencing was peripheral blood. The receptors originated from a woman in her twenties or thirties who had recovered from COVID-19.

This chain's CDR3 is CARFRSQGRTGGEQYF. The CDR3 DNA reads as TGTGCCAGATTCCGGTCCCAGGGCAGAACGGGCGGCGAGCAGTACTTC. This chain links TRBV4-2 with TRBJ2-7, with TRBD1 as a possible D gene (5 bases). The CDR3 runs to 16 residues. Germline V gene lookup returns CDR1 LGHNA and CDR2 YNFKEQ. The V end lost 9 bases, the J end lost 6 bases, and 27 bases lay between the germline ends.

V is TRBV6-5 and J is TRBJ2-2; 10 bases are shared with TRBD1. The CDR3 extends over 15 amino acids. CDR1 is MNHEY, CDR2 SVGAGI, per germline. Trimming cost V 10 bases and J 2 bases; bases outside gene matches: 7. CDR3 in DNA: TGTGCCACCGCCCGGACAGGGGGAAACACCGGGGAGCTGTTTTTT. This encodes CATARTGGNTGELFF.

V and J are TRBV27 and TRBJ2-7, with TRBD2 matching over 10 bases. There are 16 residues in the CDR3. Germline CDR1 MNHEY, CDR2 SMNVEV (reference sequence). V shed 5 bases and J 7 bases; nucleotides not matched to a gene: 14. CDR3 loop: CASSPSSSGSSLEQYF. The CDR3 nucleotides are TGTGCCAGCAGTCCATCCTCTAGCGGGAGTTCGTTAGAGCAGTACTTC.

Concerning this clone: Mismatch with germline at one junction end may stem from a read error. This chain connects TRBV16 to TRBJ2-1, with D unresolved. Germline loops: CDR1 KGHSY, CDR2 FQNENV. The CDR3 covers 11 residues. In DNA, the CDR3 is TGTGCCAGCAGCCAGGAAGGTTCTCGGGTCTTC. Amino acid sequence: CASSQEGSRVF.

This rearrangement joins TRBV5-1 to TRBJ2-1, with 10 bases identical to TRBD2. Germline-derived CDR1 and CDR2 are SGHRS and YFSETQ. V trimming: 0 bases; J trimming: 8 bases; junction bases outside the gene matches: 8. The CDR3 extends over 16 amino acids. CDR3 residues: CASSLAVTSGIYEQFF. CDR3 bases: TGCGCCAGCAGCTTGGCGGTAACTAGCGGGATCTATGAGCAGTTCTTC.

This clone was detected only once. This CDR3 is also generated by other DNA sequences in the sample. This chain joins TRBV30 and TRBJ1-1; 8 bases line up with TRBD1. The J segment lost 2 bases and the V segment lost 3 bases, leaving 2 bases of the junction unmatched. The CDR3 length is 13 residues. Germline lookup yields CDR1 GTSNPN and CDR2 SVGIG (reference sequence). CDR3 sequence: CAWSGQGNTEAFF. DNA of the CDR3: TGTGCCTGGAGCGGACAGGGAAACACTGAAGCTTTCTTT.

This rearrangement joins TRBV9 to TRBJ2-2, with D possibly matching TRBD2 (5 bases). This CDR3 has 15 amino acids. V was shortened by 1 base and J by 6 bases, with 13 bases between the two germline ends. Germline V gives CDR1 SGDLS, CDR2 YYNGEE. CDR3 nucleotides: TGTGCCAGCAGCGTACTAACGGGGTCTCCCGGGGAGCTGTTTTTT. It encodes CASSVLTGSPGELFF.

The chain joins TRBV16 to TRBJ1-2; D call uncertain. With 3 bases removed from V and 4 bases from J, the gap between germline ends came to 6 bases. The CDR3 is 12 amino acids. The germline V gene has CDR1 KGHSY and CDR2 FQNENV. The CDR3 here is CASSQTPYGYTF. The CDR3 DNA reads TGTGCCAGCAGCCAGACACCCTATGGCTACACCTTC.

The chain uses TRBV5-4 and TRBJ1-1; D not certain. Germline CDR1 reads SGHNT; CDR2 reads YYREEE (reference sequence). Trimming took off 2 bases at V and 0 bases at J, with 11 bases between the two ends. This CDR3 has 15 amino acids. The CDR3 spells CASSLGSPLNTEAFF. CDR3 DNA sequence: TGTGCCAGCAGCTTAGGGAGTCCCTTGAACACTGAAGCTTTCTTT.

This clone was seen once. The V call is TRBV5-1, the J call TRBJ2-3; 10 bases agree with TRBD1. Trimming at V came to 0 bases and at J to 1 base, leaving 5 bases not matched to a gene. This CDR3 region has 17 residues. The germline gives CDR1 SGHRS, CDR2 YFSETQ. The CDR3 coding sequence is TGCGCCAGCAGCTTGGCCCCGACAGGGGGCGGCACAGATACGCAGTATTTT. As protein: CASSLAPTGGGTDTQYF.

This rearrangement joins TRBV5-1 to TRBJ2-5, with 13 bases identical to TRBD2. Germline CDR1 is SGHRS and CDR2 is YFSETQ. The V gene end was trimmed by 0 bases and the J gene end by 5 bases; junction bases not matched to a gene: 10. The CDR3 has 18 residues. CDR3 bases: TGCGCCAGCAGCTTGGGTGGACTAGCGGGAGATTGGCCCGAGACCCAGTACTTC. It specifies CASSLGGLAGDWPETQYF.

With respect to this clone: At one end, the junction sequence differs from germline, possibly due to a read error. This sequence joins TRBV29-1 and TRBJ2-7; TRBD2 matches 8 bases. The CDR3 is 16 residues long. The germline V gene has CDR1 SQVTM and CDR2 ANQGSEA. CDR3 protein: CSVEDRPAGVSHEQYF. DNA of the CDR3: TGCAGCGTTGAAGATCGGCCAGCGGGAGTCTCCCACGAGCAGTACTTC.

The rearrangement links TRBV6-5 to TRBJ2-1, with 9 nucleotides matching TRBD1. This CDR3 spans 15 amino acids. Germline V gene data show CDR1 as MNHEY and CDR2 as SVGAGI. J gave up 7 bases and V 6 bases, and 10 bases lay outside the gene matches. The CDR3 protein is CASSVGTGRWNEQFF. CDR3 in DNA: TGTGCCAGCAGCGTGGGGACAGGGAGGTGGAATGAGCAGTTCTTC.

The chain joins TRBV6-6 to TRBJ2-3, with D perhaps TRBD2 (6 bases). Germline V lookup: CDR1 MNHNY, CDR2 SVGAGI (reference sequence). V was trimmed by 11 bases and J by 5 bases, leaving 23 bases between them. CDR3 length: 15 amino acids. CDR3 sequence reads: CAVGAGRLHQDTQYF. The CDR3 coding sequence is TGTGCCGTTGGCGCCGGGAGACTTCATCAAGATACGCAGTATTTT.

This chain connects TRBV9 to TRBJ1-6, with TRBD1 matching 7 bases. The CDR3 contains 15 residues. CDR1 SGDLS and CDR2 YYNGEE come from the germline V gene. Losses at the gene ends were 4 bases for V and 7 bases for J; bases not matched to a gene: 8. The CDR3 DNA reads as TGTGCCAGCAGCACCCGGACAGGAGTGAATTCACCCCTCCACTTT. It specifies CASSTRTGVNSPLHF. The full variable domain, with the rest looked up from reference TRBV9 and TRBJ1-6, is DSGVTQTPKHLITATGQRVTLRCSPRSGDLSVYWYQQSLDQGLQFLIQYYNGEERAKGNILERFSAQQFPDLHSELNLSSLELGDSALYFCASSTRTGVNSPLHFGNGTRLTVT.

The chain links TRBV29-1 to TRBJ2-3; maybe TRBD2 (5 bases). This CDR3 comprises 15 residues. V was pared by 3 bases and J by 5 bases, with 18 bases between. Germline CDR1 SQVTM, CDR2 ANQGSEA. CDR3 coding DNA: TGCAGCGTTGATTGGAAGGGAGTGGGGATAGATACGCAGTATTTT. The encoded protein is CSVDWKGVGIDTQYF.

The rearrangement joins TRBV6-5 to TRBJ2-7; a weak D match, TRBD2 (5 bases). V dropped 0 bases and J dropped 3 bases, with 12 bases sitting between them. CDR3 length: 15 residues. Per the germline V gene, CDR1 is MNHEY and CDR2 is SVGAGI. CDR3 nucleotide sequence: TGTGCCAGCAGTTACTCCGAGGGCCAGTACTACGAGCAGTACTTC. This codes for CASSYSEGQYYEQYF.

The V gene is TRBV9, the J gene TRBJ1-2, with 10 bases fitting TRBD1. V trimming: 4 bases; J trimming: 10 bases; junction bases outside the gene matches: 13. Germline V lookup: CDR1 SGDLS, CDR2 YYNGEE. The CDR3 sequence is 15 residues long. CDR3 amino acids: CASSPRGQGLGAYTF. DNA for the CDR3: TGTGCCAGCAGCCCCCGGGGACAGGGGCTGGGTGCCTACACCTTC. Combining the CDR3 with reference TRBV9 and TRBJ1-2 gives the whole variable domain DSGVTQTPKHLITATGQRVTLRCSPRSGDLSVYWYQQSLDQGLQFLIQYYNGEERAKGNILERFSAQQFPDLHSELNLSSLELGDSALYFCASSPRGQGLGAYTFGSGTRLTVV.

The count of this clone is one. This chain uses TRBV3-1 (or the pseudogene TRBV3-2) with TRBJ2-7, with 7 nucleotides matching TRBD2. The J segment lost 2 bases and the V segment lost 4 bases, leaving 2 bases of the junction unmatched. This CDR3 is built from 13 residues. CDR1 LGHDT and CDR2 YNNKEL come from the germline V gene (reference sequence). The CDR3, as DNA: TGTGCCAGCAGCCTAGCGGGCACCTACGAGCAGTACTTC. Translation: CASSLAGTYEQYF.

This clone occurred once. The rearrangement links TRBV28 to TRBJ2-1, with no clear D. V lost 7 bases and J 1 base, leaving 8 bases between the germline ends. Germline V gene sequence: CDR1 MDHEN, CDR2 SYDVKM. The CDR3 spans 13 residues. DNA for the CDR3: TGTGCCAGCACCTCAGAATCCTACAATGAGCAGTTCTTC. Protein sequence: CASTSESYNEQFF.

The chain is built from TRBV28 and TRBJ2-2; the D gene is possibly TRBD2 (5 bases). This CDR3 comprises 14 residues. Germline V gene sequence: CDR1 MDHEN, CDR2 SYDVKM. The V end was cut by 7 bases, the J end by 1 base, with 10 bases between. CDR3 DNA sequence: TGTGCCAGCACCCCTGGAGGGAACACCGGGGAGCTGTTTTTT. This sequence encodes CASTPGGNTGELFF. The full variable domain, with the rest looked up from reference TRBV28 and TRBJ2-2, is DVKVTQSSRYLVKRTGEKVFLECVQDMDHENMFWYRQDPGLGLRLIYFSYDVKMKEKGDIPEGYSVSREKKERFSLILESASTNQTSMYLCASTPGGNTGELFFGEGSRLTVL.

This clone was counted a single time. The DNA is left out, because the CDR3 cannot be placed on it with certainty; the CDR3 is given as TCRdb lists it. The chain carries TRBV5-1 and TRBJ2-5; the table names TRBD2, a call not compared with the DNA. Germline V lookup: CDR1 SGHRS, CDR2 YFSETQ. The CDR3 region is 13 residues in length, termini included. This chain's CDR3 is CASSSSGGETQYF.

The V and J genes are TRBV28 and TRBJ2-2, with D maybe TRBD2 (6 bases). CDR1 MDHEN and CDR2 SYDVKM come from the germline V gene. Trimming pared 4 bases from V and 1 base from J, leaving 10 bases between. The CDR3 spans 15 residues. The CDR3, as DNA: TGTGCCAGCAGTTGGAGGGAACTGAACACCGGGGAGCTGTTTTTT. Protein: CASSWRELNTGELFF. The full variable domain, completed using reference TRBV28 and TRBJ2-2, is DVKVTQSSRYLVKRTGEKVFLECVQDMDHENMFWYRQDPGLGLRLIYFSYDVKMKEKGDIPEGYSVSREKKERFSLILESASTNQTSMYLCASSWRELNTGELFFGEGSRLTVL.

This clone was seen more than once but under ten times. The rearrangement links TRBV6-5 to TRBJ1-3; D is unclear. V lost 8 bases and J 0 bases, leaving 8 bases between the germline ends. Germline V gene data show CDR1 as MNHEY and CDR2 as SVGAGI. There are 13 residues in the CDR3. CDR3 protein: CASEQNSGNTIYF. The CDR3 region has the DNA TGTGCCAGCGAACAGAACTCTGGAAACACCATATATTTT.

The CDR3 protein is CASAPGRGVSTDTQYF. CDR3 sequence (DNA): TGTGCCTCCGCGCCCGGGAGGGGTGTCAGCACAGATACGCAGTATTTT. This chain uses TRBV7-2 with TRBJ2-3, with 8 bases lining up with TRBD2. Germline V gene sequence: CDR1 SGHTA, CDR2 FQGNSA. The CDR3 loop spans 16 amino acids. V lost 11 bases and J lost 0; bases outside the gene matches: 13.

Turning to this clone: This sample includes further DNA sequences coding for the same CDR3. V and J are TRBV9 and TRBJ2-2; the D gene is possibly TRBD2 (5 bases). The CDR3 length is 13 residues. Trimming stripped 1 base from V and 5 bases from J, with 6 bases between. Germline CDR1 and CDR2: SGDLS and YYNGEE. The CDR3 loop reads CASSVTGTGELFF. The CDR3, as DNA: TGTGCCAGCAGCGTAACGGGGACCGGGGAGCTGTTTTTT.

The chain is built from TRBV28 and TRBJ2-1; 8 bases agree with TRBD2. Germline CDR1 and CDR2: MDHEN and SYDVKM. The CDR3 length is 15 residues. The junction had 9 bases not matched to a gene; V was cut back by 6 bases and J by 5 bases. CDR3 region: CASSPGTRSNNEQFF. CDR3 DNA sequence: TGTGCCAGCAGCCCCGGGACTAGATCCAACAATGAGCAGTTCTTC.

This clone was counted once. The chain is built from TRBV14 and TRBJ2-1; possibly TRBD2 for D (6 bases). Trimming removed 2 bases from V and 7 bases from J, with 9 bases in between. Germline loops: CDR1 SGHDN, CDR2 FVKESK. This CDR3 has 13 residues. CDR3 in amino acids: CASSQWDSNEQFF. The DNA of the CDR3 is TGTGCCAGCAGCCAATGGGACTCTAATGAGCAGTTCTTC.